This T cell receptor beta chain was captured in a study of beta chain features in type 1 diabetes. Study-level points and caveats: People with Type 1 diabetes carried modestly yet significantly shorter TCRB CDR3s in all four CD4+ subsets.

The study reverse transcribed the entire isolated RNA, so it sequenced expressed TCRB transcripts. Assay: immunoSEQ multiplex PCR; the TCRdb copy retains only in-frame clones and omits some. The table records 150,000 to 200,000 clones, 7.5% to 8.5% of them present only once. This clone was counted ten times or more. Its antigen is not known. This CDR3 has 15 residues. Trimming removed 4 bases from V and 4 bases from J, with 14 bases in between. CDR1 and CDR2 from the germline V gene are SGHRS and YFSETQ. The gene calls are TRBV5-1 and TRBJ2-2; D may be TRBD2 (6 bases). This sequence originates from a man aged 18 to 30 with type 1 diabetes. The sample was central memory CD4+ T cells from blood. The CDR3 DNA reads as TGCGCCAGCAGCCCGGGACTCACGAGCACCGGGGAGCTGTTTTTT. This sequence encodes CASSPGLTSTGELFF. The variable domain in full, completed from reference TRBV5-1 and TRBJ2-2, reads KAGVTQTPRYLIKTRGQQVTLSCSPISGHRSVSWYQQTPGQGLQFLFEYFSETQRNKGNFPGRFSGRQFSNSRSEMNVSTLELGDSALYLCASSPGLTSTGELFFGEGSRLTVL.